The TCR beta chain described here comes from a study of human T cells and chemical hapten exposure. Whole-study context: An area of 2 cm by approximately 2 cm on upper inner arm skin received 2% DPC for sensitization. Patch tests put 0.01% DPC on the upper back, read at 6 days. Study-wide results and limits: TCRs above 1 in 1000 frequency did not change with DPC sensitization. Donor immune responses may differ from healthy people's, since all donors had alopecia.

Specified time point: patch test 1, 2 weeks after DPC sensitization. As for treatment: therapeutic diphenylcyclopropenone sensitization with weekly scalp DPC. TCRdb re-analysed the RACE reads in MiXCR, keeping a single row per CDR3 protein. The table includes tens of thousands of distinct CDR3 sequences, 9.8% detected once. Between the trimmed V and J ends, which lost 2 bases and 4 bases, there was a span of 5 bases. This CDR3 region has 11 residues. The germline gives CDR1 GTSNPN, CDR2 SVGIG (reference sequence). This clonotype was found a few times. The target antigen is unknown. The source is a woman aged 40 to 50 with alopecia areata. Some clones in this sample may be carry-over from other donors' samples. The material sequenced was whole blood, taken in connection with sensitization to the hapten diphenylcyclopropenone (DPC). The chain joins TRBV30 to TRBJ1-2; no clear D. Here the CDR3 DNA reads TGTGCCTGGAGTCACGGCTATGGCTACACCTTC. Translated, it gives CAWSHGYGYTF.